Listed below are T cell receptor beta chains from one sample, sequenced in a study of T cell responses to AZD1222 COVID-19 vaccine. Clones were sequenced by immunoSEQ multiplex PCR, and TCRdb holds only the in-frame ones, with some missing. The sample shows just under 90,000 clones, around 88% of them seen only once. The sequences come from peripheral blood, collected on day 0 of MenACWY control vaccination. The receptor source for this set is an adult in good health. Each CDR3 is given with its conserved first and last residue. The D gene is left open where the match is weak. Expanded clones get a size class; other rows say once, few or many, or leave the size out.

d_gene: NA; v_gene: TRBV30; j_gene: TRBJ2-7; abundance: few; CDR3nt: TGTGCCTGGAGTGTACGTGGGTCGAAGGGGGACTACGAGCAGTACTTC; CDR3aa: CAWSVRGSKGDYEQYF
d_gene: NA; v_gene: TRBV30; j_gene: TRBJ1-5; abundance: NA; CDR3nt: TGTGCCTGGAGTGGTAGCAATCAGCCCCAGCATTTT; CDR3aa: CAWSGSNQPQHF
d_gene: TRBD1; v_gene: TRBV6-5; j_gene: TRBJ1-2; abundance: few; CDR3nt: TGTGCCAGCAGAGACAGGGAGACTGATGGCTACACCTTC; CDR3aa: CASRDRETDGYTF
d_gene: NA; v_gene: TRBV9; j_gene: TRBJ2-2; abundance: NA; CDR3nt: TGTGCCAGCAGCACCAGTATTAGCGCCGGGGAGCTGTTTTTT; CDR3aa: CASSTSISAGELFF
d_gene: TRBD1; v_gene: TRBV4-2; j_gene: TRBJ2-5; abundance: NA; CDR3nt: TGTGCCAGCAGCCGTGTGACAGGGCGCCAAGAGACCCAGTACTTC; CDR3aa: CASSRVTGRQETQYF
d_gene: TRBD1; v_gene: TRBV6-2/TRBV6-3; j_gene: TRBJ2-1; abundance: NA; CDR3nt: TGTGCCAGCAGTTACTTTAGGGGGCCGGACAATGAGCAGTTCTTC; CDR3aa: CASSYFRGPDNEQFF
d_gene: TRBD1; v_gene: TRBV19; j_gene: TRBJ2-1; abundance: NA; CDR3nt: TGTGCCAGTAGTACTCCGGGACAGGGGGCGACTGAGCAGTTCTTC; CDR3aa: CASSTPGQGATEQFF
d_gene: NA; v_gene: TRBV4-2; j_gene: TRBJ1-5; abundance: NA; CDR3nt: TGTGCCAGCAGCCAAGATCGGGGGGATCAGCCCCAGCATTTT; CDR3aa: CASSQDRGDQPQHF
d_gene: TRBD1; v_gene: TRBV24-1; j_gene: TRBJ2-1; abundance: NA; CDR3nt: TGTGCCACCAGTGATTTAGGGGACAGGACAAATGAGCAGTTCTTC; CDR3aa: CATSDLGDRTNEQFF
d_gene: NA; v_gene: TRBV7-2; j_gene: TRBJ2-7; abundance: NA; CDR3nt: TGTGCCAGCAGCTTAGGTGCCAGCTCCTACGAGCAGTACTTC; CDR3aa: CASSLGASSYEQYF